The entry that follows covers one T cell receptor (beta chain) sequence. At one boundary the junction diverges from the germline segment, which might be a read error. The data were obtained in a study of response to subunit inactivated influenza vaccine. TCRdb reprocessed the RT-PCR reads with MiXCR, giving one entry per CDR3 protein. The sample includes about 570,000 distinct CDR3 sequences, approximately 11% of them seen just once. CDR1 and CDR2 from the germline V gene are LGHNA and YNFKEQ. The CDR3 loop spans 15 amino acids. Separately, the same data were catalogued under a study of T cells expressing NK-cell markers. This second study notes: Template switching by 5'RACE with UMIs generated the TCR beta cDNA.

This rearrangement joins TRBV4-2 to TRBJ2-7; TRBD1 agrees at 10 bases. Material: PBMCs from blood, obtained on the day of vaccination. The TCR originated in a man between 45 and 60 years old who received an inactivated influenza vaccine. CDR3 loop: CASSQEDRGSYEQYF. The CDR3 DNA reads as TGCGCCAGCAGCCAAGAGGACAGGGGGTCCTACGAGCAGTACTTC.